This entry is about one TCR beta chain. TCRdb's table, derived via immunoSEQ multiplex PCR, lists solely in-frame clones and lacks some. In the table there are 2 million to 2.5 million clones, roughly 95% of which are singletons. The sample originates from a study of shared clonotypes between healthy human individuals. For the study at large: A few men and a couple of women, aged 18 to 49, were donors.

V shed 6 bases and J 7 bases; nucleotides not matched to a gene: 6. Germline assignment: CDR1 SNHLY and CDR2 FYNNEI. CDR3 length: 13 residues. Sequenced sample: naive CD4+ T cells sorted from blood. The subset: CD45RA+ positively selected. This TCR was sampled from a young man in good health. The rearrangement links TRBV2 to TRBJ1-2, with 9 bases fitting TRBD1. The CDR3 DNA reads as TGTGCCAGCAGCCAACAGGGGGCGCCTGGCTACACCTTC. It is translated as CASSQQGAPGYTF.